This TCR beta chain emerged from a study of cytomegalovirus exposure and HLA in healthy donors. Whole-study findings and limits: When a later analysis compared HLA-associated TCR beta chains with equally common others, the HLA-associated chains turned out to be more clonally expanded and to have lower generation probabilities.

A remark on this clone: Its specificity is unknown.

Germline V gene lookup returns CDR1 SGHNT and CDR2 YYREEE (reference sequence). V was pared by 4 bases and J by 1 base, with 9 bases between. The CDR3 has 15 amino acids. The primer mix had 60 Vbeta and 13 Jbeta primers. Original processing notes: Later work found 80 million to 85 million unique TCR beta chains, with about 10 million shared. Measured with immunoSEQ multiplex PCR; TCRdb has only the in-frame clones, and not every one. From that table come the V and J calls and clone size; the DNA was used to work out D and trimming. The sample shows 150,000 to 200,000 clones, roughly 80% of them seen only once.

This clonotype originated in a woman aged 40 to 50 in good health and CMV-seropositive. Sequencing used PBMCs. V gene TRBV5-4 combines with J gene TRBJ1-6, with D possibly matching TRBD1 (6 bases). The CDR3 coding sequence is TGTGCCAGCAGCGGAGACAGGTCCTATAATTCACCCCTCCACTTT. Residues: CASSGDRSYNSPLHF.